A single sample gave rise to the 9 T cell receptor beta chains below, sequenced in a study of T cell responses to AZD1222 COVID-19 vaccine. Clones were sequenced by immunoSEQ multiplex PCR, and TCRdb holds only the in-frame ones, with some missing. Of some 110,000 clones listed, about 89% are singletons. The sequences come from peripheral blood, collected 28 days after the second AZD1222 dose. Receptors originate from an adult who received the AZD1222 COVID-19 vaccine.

The CDR3 region has the DNA TGCGCCAGCAGTTTTGACAGGGAGGACGAAAAACTGTTTTTT. Translating it yields CASSFDREDEKLFF. V is TRBV10-1 and J is TRBJ1-4; 7 nucleotides line up with TRBD1. The length of the CDR3 is 14 residues. CDR1 and CDR2 from the germline V gene are WNHNN and SYGVQD (reference sequence). J was trimmed by 8 bases and V by 5 bases; bases with no gene match: 8.

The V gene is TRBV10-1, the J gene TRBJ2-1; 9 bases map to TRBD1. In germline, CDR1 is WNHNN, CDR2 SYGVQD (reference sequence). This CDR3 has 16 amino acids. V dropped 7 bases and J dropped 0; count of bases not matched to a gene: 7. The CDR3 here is CASNGTGQSSYNEQFF. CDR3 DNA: TGCGCCAGCAATGGGACAGGGCAAAGCTCCTACAATGAGCAGTTCTTC.

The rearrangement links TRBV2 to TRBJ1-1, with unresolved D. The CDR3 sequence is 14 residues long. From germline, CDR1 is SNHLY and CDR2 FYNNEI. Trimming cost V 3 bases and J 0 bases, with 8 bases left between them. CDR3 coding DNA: TGTGCCAGCAGTGAGCACGGGGTGAACACTGAAGCTTTCTTT. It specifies CASSEHGVNTEAFF.

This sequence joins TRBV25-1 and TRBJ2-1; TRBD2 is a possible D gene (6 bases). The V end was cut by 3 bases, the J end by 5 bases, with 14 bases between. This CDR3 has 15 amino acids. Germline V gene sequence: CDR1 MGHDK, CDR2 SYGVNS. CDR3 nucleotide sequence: TGTGCCAGCAGTGATCCTCGGACTAACGACAATGAGCAGTTCTTC. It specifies CASSDPRTNDNEQFF.

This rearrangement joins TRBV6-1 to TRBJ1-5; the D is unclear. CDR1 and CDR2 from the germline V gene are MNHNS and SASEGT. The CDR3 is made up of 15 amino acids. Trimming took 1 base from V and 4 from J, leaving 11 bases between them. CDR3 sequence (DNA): TGTGCCAGCAGTGAAGAGGCGGAGGTTAATCAGCCCCAGCATTTT. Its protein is CASSEEAEVNQPQHF.

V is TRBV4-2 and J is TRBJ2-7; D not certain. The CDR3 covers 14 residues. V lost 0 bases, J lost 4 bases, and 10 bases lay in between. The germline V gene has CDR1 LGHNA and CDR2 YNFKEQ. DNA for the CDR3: TGTGCCAGCAGCCAAGATCCGGACCGATACGAGCAGTACTTC. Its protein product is CASSQDPDRYEQYF.

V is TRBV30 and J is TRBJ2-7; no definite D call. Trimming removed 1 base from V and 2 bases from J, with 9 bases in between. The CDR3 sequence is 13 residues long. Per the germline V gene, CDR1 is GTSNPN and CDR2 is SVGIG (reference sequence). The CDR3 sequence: CAWSGTLPYEQYF. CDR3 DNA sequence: TGTGCCTGGAGTGGGACGCTACCCTACGAGCAGTACTTC.

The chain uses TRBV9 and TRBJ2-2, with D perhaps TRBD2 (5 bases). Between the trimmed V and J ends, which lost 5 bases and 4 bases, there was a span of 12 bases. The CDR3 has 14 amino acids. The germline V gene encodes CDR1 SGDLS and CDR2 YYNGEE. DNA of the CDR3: TGTGCCAGCAGAACGGGGAGAAGCACCGGGGAGCTGTTTTTT. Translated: CASRTGRSTGELFF. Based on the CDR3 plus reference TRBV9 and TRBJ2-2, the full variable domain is DSGVTQTPKHLITATGQRVTLRCSPRSGDLSVYWYQQSLDQGLQFLIQYYNGEERAKGNILERFSAQQFPDLHSELNLSSLELGDSALYFCASRTGRSTGELFFGEGSRLTVL.

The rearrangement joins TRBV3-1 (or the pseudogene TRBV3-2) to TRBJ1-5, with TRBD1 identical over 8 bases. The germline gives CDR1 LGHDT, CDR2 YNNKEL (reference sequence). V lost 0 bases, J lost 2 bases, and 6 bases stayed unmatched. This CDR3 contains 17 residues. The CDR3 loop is CASSQDPGGAGNQPQHF. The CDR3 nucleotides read TGTGCCAGCAGCCAAGATCCAGGGGGCGCGGGCAATCAGCCCCAGCATTTT.